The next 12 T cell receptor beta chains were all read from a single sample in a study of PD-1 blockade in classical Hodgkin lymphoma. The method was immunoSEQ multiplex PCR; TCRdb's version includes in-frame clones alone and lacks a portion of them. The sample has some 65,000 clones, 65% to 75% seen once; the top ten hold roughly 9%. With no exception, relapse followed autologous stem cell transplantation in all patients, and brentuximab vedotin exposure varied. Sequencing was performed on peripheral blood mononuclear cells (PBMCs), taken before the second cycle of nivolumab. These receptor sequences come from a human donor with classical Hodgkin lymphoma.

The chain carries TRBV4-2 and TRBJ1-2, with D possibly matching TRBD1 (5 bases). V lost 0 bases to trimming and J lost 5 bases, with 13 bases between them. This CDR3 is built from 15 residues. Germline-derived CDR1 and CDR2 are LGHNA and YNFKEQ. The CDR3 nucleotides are TGTGCCAGCAGCCAAGAAGGTTTGGGGGGATATGGCTACACCTTC. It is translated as CASSQEGLGGYGYTF.

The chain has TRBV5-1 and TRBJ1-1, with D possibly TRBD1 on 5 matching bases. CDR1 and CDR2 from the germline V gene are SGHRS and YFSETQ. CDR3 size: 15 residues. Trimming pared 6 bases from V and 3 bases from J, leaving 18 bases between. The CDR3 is CASNPGGSGDTEAFF. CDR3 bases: TGCGCCAGCAACCCCGGGGGGTCAGGCGACACTGAAGCTTTCTTT.

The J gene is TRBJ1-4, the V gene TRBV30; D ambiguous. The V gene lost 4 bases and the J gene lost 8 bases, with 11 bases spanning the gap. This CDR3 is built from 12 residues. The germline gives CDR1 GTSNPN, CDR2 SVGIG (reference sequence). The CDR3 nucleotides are TGTGCCTGGAAACAGCCAAGGGAAAAACTGTTTTTT. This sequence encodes CAWKQPREKLFF.

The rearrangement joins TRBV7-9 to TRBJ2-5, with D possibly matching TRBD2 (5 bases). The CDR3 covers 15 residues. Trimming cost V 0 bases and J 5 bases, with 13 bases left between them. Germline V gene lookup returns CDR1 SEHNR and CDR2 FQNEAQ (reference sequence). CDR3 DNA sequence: TGTGCCAGCAGCTTAGCGCCAGGAGGATGGGAGACCCAGTACTTC. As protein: CASSLAPGGWETQYF.

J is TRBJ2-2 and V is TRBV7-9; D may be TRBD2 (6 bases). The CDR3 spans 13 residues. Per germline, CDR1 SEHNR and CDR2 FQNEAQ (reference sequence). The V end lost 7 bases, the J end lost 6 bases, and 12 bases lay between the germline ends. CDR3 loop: CASTTREAGELFF. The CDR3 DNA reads TGTGCCAGCACCACCAGGGAGGCCGGGGAGCTGTTTTTT.

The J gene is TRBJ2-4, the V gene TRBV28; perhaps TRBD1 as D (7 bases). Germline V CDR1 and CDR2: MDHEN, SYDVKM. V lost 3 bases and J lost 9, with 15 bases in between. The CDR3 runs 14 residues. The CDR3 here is CASSFQGGEVIQYF. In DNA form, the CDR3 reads TGTGCCAGCAGTTTCCAGGGGGGCGAGGTCATTCAGTACTTC.

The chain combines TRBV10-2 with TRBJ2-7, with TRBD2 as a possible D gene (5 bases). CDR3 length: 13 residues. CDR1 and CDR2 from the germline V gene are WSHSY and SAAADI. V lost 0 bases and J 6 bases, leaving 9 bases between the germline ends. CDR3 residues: CASSESRRSEQYF. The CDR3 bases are TGCGCCAGCAGTGAGTCAAGGAGGAGCGAGCAGTACTTC.

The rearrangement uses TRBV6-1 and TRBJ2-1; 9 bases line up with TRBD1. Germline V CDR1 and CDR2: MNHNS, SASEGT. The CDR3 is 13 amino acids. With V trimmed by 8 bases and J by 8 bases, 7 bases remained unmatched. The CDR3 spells CASLWTGVDEQFF. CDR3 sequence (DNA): TGTGCCAGCCTATGGACAGGGGTGGATGAGCAGTTCTTC.

DNA for the CDR3: TGCGCCAGCAGCCCCTCGAGCGGGGTTTGGGGAGATACGCAGTATTTT. This encodes CASSPSSGVWGDTQYF. The chain recombines TRBV4-1 with TRBJ2-3; 7 nucleotides align to TRBD2. Trimming took 4 bases from V and 5 from J; bases not matched to a gene: 12. The germline V gene encodes CDR1 MGHRA and CDR2 YSYEKL. The CDR3 covers 16 residues.

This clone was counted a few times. The CDR3 loop reads CSVARGNEQFF. DNA for the CDR3: TGCAGCGTTGCTCGTGGAAATGAGCAGTTCTTC. The chain recombines TRBV29-1 with TRBJ2-1; unclear D gene. The V and J ends lost 4 bases and 7 bases respectively, with 8 bases between them. The CDR3 is 11 residues long. The germline CDR1 and CDR2 sequences are SQVTM and ANQGSEA.

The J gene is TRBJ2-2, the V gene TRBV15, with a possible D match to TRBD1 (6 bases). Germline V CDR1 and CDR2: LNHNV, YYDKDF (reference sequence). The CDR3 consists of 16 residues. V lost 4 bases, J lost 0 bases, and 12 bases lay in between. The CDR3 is CATSTWDIANTGELFF. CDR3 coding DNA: TGTGCCACCAGCACCTGGGACATCGCGAACACCGGGGAGCTGTTTTTT.

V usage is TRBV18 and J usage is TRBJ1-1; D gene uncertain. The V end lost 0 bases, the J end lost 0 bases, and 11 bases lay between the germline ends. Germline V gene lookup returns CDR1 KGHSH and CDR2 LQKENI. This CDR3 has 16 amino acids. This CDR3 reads CASSPPKQILNTEAFF. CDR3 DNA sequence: TGTGCCAGCTCACCACCGAAACAGATACTGAACACTGAAGCTTTCTTT. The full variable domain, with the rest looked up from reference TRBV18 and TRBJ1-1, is NAGVMQNPRHLVRRRGQEARLRCSPMKGHSHVYWYRQLPEEGLKFMVYLQKENIIDESGMPKERFSAEFPKEGPSILRIQQVVRGDSAAYFCASSPPKQILNTEAFFGQGTRLTVV.